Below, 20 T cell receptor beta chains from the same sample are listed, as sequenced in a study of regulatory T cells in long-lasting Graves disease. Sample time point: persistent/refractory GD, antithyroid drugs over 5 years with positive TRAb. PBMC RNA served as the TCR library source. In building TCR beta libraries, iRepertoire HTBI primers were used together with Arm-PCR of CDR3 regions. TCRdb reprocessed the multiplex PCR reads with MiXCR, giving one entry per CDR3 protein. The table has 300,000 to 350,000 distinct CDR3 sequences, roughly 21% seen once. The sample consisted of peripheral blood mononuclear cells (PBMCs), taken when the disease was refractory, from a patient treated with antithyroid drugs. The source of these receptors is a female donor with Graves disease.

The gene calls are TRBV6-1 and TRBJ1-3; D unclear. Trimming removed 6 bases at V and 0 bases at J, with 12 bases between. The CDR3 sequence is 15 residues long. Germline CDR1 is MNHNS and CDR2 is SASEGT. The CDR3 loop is CASSLRLISGNTIYF. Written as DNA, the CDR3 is TGTGCCAGCAGCCTGAGACTCATCTCTGGAAACACCATATATTTT.

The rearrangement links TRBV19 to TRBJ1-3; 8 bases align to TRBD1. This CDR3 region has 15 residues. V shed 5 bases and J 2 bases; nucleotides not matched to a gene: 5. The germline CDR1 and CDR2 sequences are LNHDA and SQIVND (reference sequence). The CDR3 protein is CASSFLQGAGNTIYF. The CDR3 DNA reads TGTGCCAGTAGTTTCCTACAGGGGGCTGGAAACACCATATATTTT.

The CDR3, as DNA: TGTGCCGGTAGCTTAGGGGACAGGGACCAAGAGACCCAGTACTTC. Its translation is CAGSLGDRDQETQYF. The V and J genes are TRBV7-9 and TRBJ2-5; 9 positions agree with TRBD1. Germline CDR1 SEHNR, CDR2 FQNEAQ (reference sequence). V shed 11 bases, J shed 0 bases, and the junction held 10 bases outside the gene matches. CDR3 length: 15 residues.

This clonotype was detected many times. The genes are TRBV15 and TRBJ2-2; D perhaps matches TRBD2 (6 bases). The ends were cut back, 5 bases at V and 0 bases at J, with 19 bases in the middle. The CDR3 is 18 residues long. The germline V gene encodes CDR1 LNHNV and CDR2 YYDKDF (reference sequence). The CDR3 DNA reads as TGTGCCACCAGCGATAAATCGCGGGGACTTACGAACACCGGGGAGCTGTTTTTT. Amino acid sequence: CATSDKSRGLTNTGELFF.

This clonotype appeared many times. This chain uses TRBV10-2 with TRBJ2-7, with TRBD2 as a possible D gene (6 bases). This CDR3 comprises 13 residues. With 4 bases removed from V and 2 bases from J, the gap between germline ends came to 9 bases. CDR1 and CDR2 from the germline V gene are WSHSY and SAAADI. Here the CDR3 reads CASSGDWTYEQYF. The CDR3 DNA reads TGCGCCAGCAGTGGGGACTGGACCTACGAGCAGTACTTC.

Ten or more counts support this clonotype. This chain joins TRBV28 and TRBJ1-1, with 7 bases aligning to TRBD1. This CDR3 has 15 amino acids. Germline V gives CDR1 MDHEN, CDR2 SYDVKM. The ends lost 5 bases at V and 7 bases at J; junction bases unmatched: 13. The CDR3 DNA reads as TGTGCCAGCAGTCCTCGACAGGGATCGGTCGATGAAGCTTTCTTT. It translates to CASSPRQGSVDEAFF.

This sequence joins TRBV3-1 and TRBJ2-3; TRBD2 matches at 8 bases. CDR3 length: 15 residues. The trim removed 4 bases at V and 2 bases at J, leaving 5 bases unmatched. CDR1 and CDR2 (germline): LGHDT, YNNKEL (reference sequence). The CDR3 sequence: CASSRQRGFTDTQYF. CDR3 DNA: TGTGCCAGCAGCCGCCAGCGGGGGTTCACAGATACGCAGTATTTT.

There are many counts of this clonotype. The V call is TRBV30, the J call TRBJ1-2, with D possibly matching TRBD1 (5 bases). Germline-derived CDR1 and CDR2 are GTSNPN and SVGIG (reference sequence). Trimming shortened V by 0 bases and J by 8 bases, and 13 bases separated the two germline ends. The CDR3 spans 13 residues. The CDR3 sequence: CAWSVWGMKGYTF. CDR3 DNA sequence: TGTGCCTGGAGTGTTTGGGGGATGAAGGGCTACACCTTC.

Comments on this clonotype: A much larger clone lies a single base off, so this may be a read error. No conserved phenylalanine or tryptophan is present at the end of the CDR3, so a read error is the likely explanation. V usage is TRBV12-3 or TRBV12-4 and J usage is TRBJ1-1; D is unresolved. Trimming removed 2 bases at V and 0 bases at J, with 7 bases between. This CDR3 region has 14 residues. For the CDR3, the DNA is TGTGCCAGCAGTTTAAAGGTGATGAACACTGAAGCTTTCCTT. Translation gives CASSLKVMNTEAFL.

CDR3 coding DNA: TGTGCCACCAGCTCCCGAGGCGGGGACAGGGATTTGGGCTACACCTTC. The encoded protein is CATSSRGGDRDLGYTF. The V gene is TRBV15, the J gene TRBJ1-2, with 9 bases fitting TRBD1. Germline V gene sequence: CDR1 LNHNV, CDR2 YYDKDF (reference sequence). This CDR3 contains 16 residues. V lost 5 bases and J lost 8; bases outside the gene matches: 15.

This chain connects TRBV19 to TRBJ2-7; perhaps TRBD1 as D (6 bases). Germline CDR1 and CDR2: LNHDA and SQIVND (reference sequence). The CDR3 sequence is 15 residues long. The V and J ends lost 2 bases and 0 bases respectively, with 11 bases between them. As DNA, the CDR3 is TGTGCCAGTAGTATAAATCAGGGGAGCTCCTACGAGCAGTACTTC. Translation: CASSINQGSSYEQYF.

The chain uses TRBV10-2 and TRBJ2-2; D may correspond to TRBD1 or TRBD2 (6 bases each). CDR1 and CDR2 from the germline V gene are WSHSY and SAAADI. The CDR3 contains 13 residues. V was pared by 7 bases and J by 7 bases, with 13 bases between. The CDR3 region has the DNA TGCGCCAGCACGGGGGCGCCCGGCGGGGAGCTGTTTTTT. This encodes CASTGAPGGELFF.

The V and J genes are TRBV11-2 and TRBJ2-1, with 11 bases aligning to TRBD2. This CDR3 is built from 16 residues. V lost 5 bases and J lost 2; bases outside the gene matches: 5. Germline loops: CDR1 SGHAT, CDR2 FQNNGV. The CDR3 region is CASSLIAGGPYNEQFF. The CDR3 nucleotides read TGTGCCAGCAGCCTTATAGCGGGAGGGCCCTACAATGAGCAGTTCTTC.

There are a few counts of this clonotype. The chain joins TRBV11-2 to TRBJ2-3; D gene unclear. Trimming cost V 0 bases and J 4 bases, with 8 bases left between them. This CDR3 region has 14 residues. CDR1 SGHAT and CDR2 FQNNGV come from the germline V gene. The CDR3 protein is CASSLDSGPDTQYF. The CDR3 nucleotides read TGTGCCAGCAGCTTAGATTCGGGTCCAGATACGCAGTATTTT.

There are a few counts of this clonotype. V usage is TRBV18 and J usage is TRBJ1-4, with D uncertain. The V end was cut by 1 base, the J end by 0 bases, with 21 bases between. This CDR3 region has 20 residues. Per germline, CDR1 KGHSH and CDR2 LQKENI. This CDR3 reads CASSPLYSFGYSATNEKLFF. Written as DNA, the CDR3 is TGTGCCAGCTCACCACTGTATTCCTTCGGATACAGCGCAACTAATGAAAAACTGTTTTTT. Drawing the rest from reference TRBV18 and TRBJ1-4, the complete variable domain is NAGVMQNPRHLVRRRGQEARLRCSPMKGHSHVYWYRQLPEEGLKFMVYLQKENIIDESGMPKERFSAEFPKEGPSILRIQQVVRGDSAAYFCASSPLYSFGYSATNEKLFFGSGTQLSVL.

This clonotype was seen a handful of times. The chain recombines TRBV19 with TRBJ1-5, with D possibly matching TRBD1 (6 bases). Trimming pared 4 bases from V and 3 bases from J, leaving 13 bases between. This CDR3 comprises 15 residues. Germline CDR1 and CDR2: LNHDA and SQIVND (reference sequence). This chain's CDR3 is CASSKEDSYNQPQHF. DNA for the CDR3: TGTGCCAGTAGTAAGGAGGACAGTTACAATCAGCCCCAGCATTTT. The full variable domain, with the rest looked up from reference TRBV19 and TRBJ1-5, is DGGITQSPKYLFRKEGQNVTLSCEQNLNHDAMYWYRQDPGQGLRLIYYSQIVNDFQKGDIAEGYSVSREKKESFPLTVTSAQKNPTAFYLCASSKEDSYNQPQHFGDGTRLSIL.

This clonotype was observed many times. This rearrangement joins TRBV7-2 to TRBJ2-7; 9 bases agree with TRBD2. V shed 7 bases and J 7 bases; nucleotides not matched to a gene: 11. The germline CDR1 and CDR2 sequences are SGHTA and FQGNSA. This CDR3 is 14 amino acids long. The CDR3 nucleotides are TGTGCCAGCATCAATGGCGGGAGGGCCCGGGAGCAGTACTTC. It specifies CASINGGRAREQYF.

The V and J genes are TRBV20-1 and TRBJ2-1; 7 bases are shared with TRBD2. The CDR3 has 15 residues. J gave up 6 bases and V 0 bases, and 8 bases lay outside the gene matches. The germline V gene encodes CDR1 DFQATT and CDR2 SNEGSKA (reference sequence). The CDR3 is CSARDGTTSLNEQFF. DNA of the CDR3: TGCAGTGCTAGAGACGGGACTACCTCCCTCAATGAGCAGTTCTTC.

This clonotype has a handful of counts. CDR3 bases: TGTGCCACCGCGATGAGGTTGGCCGGCAATCAGCCCCAGCATTTT. It encodes CATAMRLAGNQPQHF. The J gene is TRBJ1-5, the V gene TRBV19; D remains unclear. Looked up from germline, CDR1 is LNHDA and CDR2 is SQIVND (reference sequence). Deletions cut 10 bases from V and 2 bases from J, with 18 bases between. The length of the CDR3 is 15 residues.

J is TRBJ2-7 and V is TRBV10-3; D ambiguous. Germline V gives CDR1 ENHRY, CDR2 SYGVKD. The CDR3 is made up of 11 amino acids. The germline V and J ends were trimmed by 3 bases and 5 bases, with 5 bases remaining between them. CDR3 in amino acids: CAISDVNEQYF. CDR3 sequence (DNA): TGTGCCATCAGTGACGTGAACGAGCAGTACTTC.